The next 20 T cell receptor beta chains were all read from a single sample in a study of blood T cell repertoires in COVID-19. Produced via immunoSEQ multiplex PCR; TCRdb's table is partial and in-frame only. The table includes some 300,000 clones, 90% detected once. The sequenced sample consisted of PBMCs or T cells enriched from blood (not recorded which). These receptors were obtained from a woman aged 30 to 39 who had been exposed to COVID-19.

The chain joins TRBV12-5 to TRBJ2-1; D is possibly TRBD2 (6 bases). CDR1 and CDR2 from the germline V gene are LGHNT and FRNRAP. CDR3 length: 15 amino acids. Trimming left V 7 bases short and J 0 bases short, with 13 bases between. This chain's CDR3 is CASVGTSRSYNEQFF. The CDR3, as DNA: TGTGCTAGTGTTGGGACTTCCCGCTCCTACAATGAGCAGTTCTTC.

CDR3 amino acids: CASSSDIYGYTF. In nucleotides, the CDR3 is TGTGCCAGCAGCTCAGACATCTATGGCTACACCTTC. This chain joins TRBV5-4 and TRBJ1-2; D gene unclear. Germline V gives CDR1 SGHNT, CDR2 YYREEE (reference sequence). This CDR3 has 12 residues. V lost 3 bases to trimming and J lost 4 bases, with 7 bases between them.

V gene TRBV6-1 combines with J gene TRBJ1-1, with no clear D. V lost 2 bases to trimming and J lost 12 bases, with 10 bases between them. The CDR3 extends over 11 amino acids. Germline values: CDR1 MNHNS, CDR2 SASEGT. The CDR3: CASSESSVTFF. CDR3 sequence (DNA): TGTGCCAGCAGTGAAAGTTCGGTAACTTTCTTT.

CDR3 protein: CASSYSGVSYTDTQYF. CDR3 nucleotides: TGTGCCAGCAGTTACTCGGGCGTTAGTTATACAGATACGCAGTATTTT. This chain uses TRBV6-5 with TRBJ2-3, with D hard to call. CDR1 and CDR2 from the germline V gene are MNHEY and SVGAGI. Trimming took off 0 bases at V and 3 bases at J, with 13 bases between the two ends. The CDR3 has 16 residues.

The chain couples TRBV6-5 to TRBJ1-1; D unresolved. The CDR3 extends over 16 amino acids. Per the germline V gene, CDR1 is MNHEY and CDR2 is SVGAGI. Trimming took 0 bases from V and 4 from J, leaving 15 bases between them. In DNA form, the CDR3 reads TGTGCCAGCAGTTACTCCGAGTACACCGGAGGCACTGAAGCTTTCTTT. Protein sequence: CASSYSEYTGGTEAFF.

The rearrangement links TRBV27 to TRBJ2-1, with D perhaps matching TRBD1 (6 bases). The CDR3 loop spans 13 amino acids. Germline V gene sequence: CDR1 MNHEY, CDR2 SMNVEV (reference sequence). The germline V and J ends were trimmed by 3 bases and 5 bases, with 8 bases remaining between them. The CDR3 sequence: CASSFRGHNEQFF. In DNA form, the CDR3 reads TGTGCCAGCAGTTTCAGGGGCCACAATGAGCAGTTCTTC.

In DNA form, the CDR3 reads TGTGCCAGTGGAGCAGGGTATCATCAGCCCCAGCATTTT. It codes for CASGAGYHQPQHF. The genes are TRBV19 and TRBJ1-5; D perhaps matches TRBD1 (5 bases). The CDR3 is 13 residues long. The V end lost 8 bases, the J end lost 5 bases, and 13 bases lay between the germline ends. Germline CDR1 is LNHDA and CDR2 is SQIVND (reference sequence).

The DNA of the CDR3 is TGCGCCAGCAGCCCAGGGGGCGACTATGGCTACACCTTC. Residues: CASSPGGDYGYTF. The chain has TRBV5-1 and TRBJ1-2; the match to TRBD1 covers 8 bases. Germline CDR1 reads SGHRS; CDR2 reads YFSETQ. V gave up 4 bases and J gave up 3 bases; unmatched junction bases: 2. This CDR3 is built from 13 residues. Combining the CDR3 with reference TRBV5-1 and TRBJ1-2 gives the whole variable domain KAGVTQTPRYLIKTRGQQVTLSCSPISGHRSVSWYQQTPGQGLQFLFEYFSETQRNKGNFPGRFSGRQFSNSRSEMNVSTLELGDSALYLCASSPGGDYGYTFGSGTRLTVV.

CDR3 DNA: TGTGCCAGCAGCCTGACTGAATCCTACGAGCAGTACTTC. This gives the protein CASSLTESYEQYF. This chain connects TRBV6-5 to TRBJ2-7; D unresolved. There are 13 residues in the CDR3. V gave up 6 bases and J gave up 1 base, with 10 bases separating them. Per germline, CDR1 MNHEY and CDR2 SVGAGI.

V is TRBV19 and J is TRBJ1-2; 10 bases line up with TRBD1. CDR1 is LNHDA, CDR2 SQIVND, per germline (reference sequence). With V trimmed by 5 bases and J by 1 base, 7 bases remained unmatched. The CDR3 extends over 16 amino acids. The CDR3 spells CASSPTTGGFNYGYTF. CDR3 nucleotide sequence: TGTGCCAGTAGTCCGACGACAGGGGGCTTTAACTATGGCTACACCTTC.

This clone was recorded a few times. The chain joins TRBV23-1 to TRBJ1-2; maybe TRBD1 (6 bases). TRBV23-1 belongs to the ORF category, with a function that is uncertain. The CDR3 spans 18 residues. V was shortened by 0 bases and J by 0 bases, with 17 bases between the two germline ends. Here the CDR3 DNA reads TGCGCCAGCAGTCAATCGGGGGTTACAGGGAGACCTAACTATGGCTACACCTTC. It is translated as CASSQSGVTGRPNYGYTF.

The chain combines TRBV30 with TRBJ1-5; D uncertain. Germline lookup yields CDR1 GTSNPN and CDR2 SVGIG (reference sequence). V lost 1 base, J lost 1 base, and 5 bases lay in between. The CDR3 length is 13 residues. The CDR3 DNA reads TGTGCCTGGAGTGGAGGGAGCAATCAGCCCCAGCATTTT. It codes for CAWSGGSNQPQHF. Supplemented by reference TRBV30 and TRBJ1-5, the full variable domain reads SQTIHQWPATLVQPVGSPLSLECTVEGTSNPNLYWYRQAAGRGLQLLFYSVGIGQISSEVPQNLSASRPQDRQFILSSKKLLLSDSGFYLCAWSGGSNQPQHFGDGTRLSIL.

This clone was seen once. Written as DNA, the CDR3 is TGTGCCAGTGGGGCCTACATACACAATGAGCAGTTCTTC. Translating it yields CASGAYIHNEQFF. The gene calls are TRBV2 and TRBJ2-1, with D maybe TRBD1 (5 bases). The V end lost 9 bases, the J end lost 5 bases, and 14 bases lay between the germline ends. CDR3 length: 13 amino acids. Per germline, CDR1 SNHLY and CDR2 FYNNEI.

This clone was picked up one time. The V and J genes are TRBV5-1 and TRBJ1-4, with D perhaps TRBD1 (6 bases). This CDR3 is built from 15 residues. Germline V gene data show CDR1 as SGHRS and CDR2 as YFSETQ. Trimming took 0 bases from V and 7 from J, leaving 13 bases between them. The CDR3 reads CASSLEGGISEKLFF. As DNA, the CDR3 is TGCGCCAGCAGCTTGGAAGGGGGAATATCTGAAAAACTGTTTTTT.

The chain employs TRBV19 and TRBJ1-2; TRBD1 is a possible D gene (6 bases). V was clipped by 8 bases and J by 8 bases, with 9 bases between them. The CDR3 totals 10 residues. Per germline, CDR1 LNHDA and CDR2 SQIVND (reference sequence). The CDR3 spells CASYRVGYTF. CDR3 in DNA: TGTGCCAGTTACAGGGTCGGCTACACCTTC.

This rearrangement joins TRBV27 to TRBJ1-1; D may be TRBD1 (6 bases). Trimming took 6 bases from V and 0 from J, leaving 20 bases between them. The CDR3 totals 17 residues. Per germline, CDR1 MNHEY and CDR2 SMNVEV (reference sequence). DNA of the CDR3: TGTGCCAGCAGATTCACACCGACAGGCCCGATGAACACTGAAGCTTTCTTT. As protein: CASRFTPTGPMNTEAFF.

The rearrangement joins TRBV7-2 to TRBJ2-7, with D hard to call. CDR1 is SGHTA, CDR2 FQGNSA, per germline. This CDR3 is 12 amino acids long. V was trimmed by 1 base and J by 5 bases, leaving 6 bases between them. CDR3 protein: CASSLDFHEQYF. CDR3 nucleotides: TGTGCCAGCAGCTTAGACTTCCACGAGCAGTACTTC. The whole variable domain, remainder taken from reference TRBV7-2 and TRBJ2-7, is GAGVSQSPSNKVTEKGKDVELRCDPISGHTALYWYRQSLGQGLEFLIYFQGNSAPDKSGLPSDRFSAERTGGSVSTLTIQRTQQEDSAVYLCASSLDFHEQYFGPGTRLTVT.

The chain is built from TRBV6-2 or TRBV6-3 and TRBJ1-2; D gene unclear. The CDR3 has 13 residues. Trimming shortened V by 5 bases and J by 4 bases, and 11 bases separated the two germline ends. Germline lookup yields CDR1 MNHEY and CDR2 SVGEGT. The CDR3, as DNA: TGTGCCAGCAGTCCCCCTAATATCTATGGCTACACCTTC. Translation gives CASSPPNIYGYTF.

The gene calls are TRBV4-2 and TRBJ2-2; TRBD2 aligns across 12 bases. This CDR3 is built from 17 residues. With 4 bases clipped from V and 7 bases from J, the junction kept 10 bases outside the gene matches. The V gene's germline CDR1 is LGHNA and CDR2 YNFKEQ. The CDR3 DNA follows: TGTGCCAGCAGCCCGCAAGGACTAGCGGGGCGGGGCGGGGAGCTGTTTTTT. Protein sequence: CASSPQGLAGRGGELFF.

This sequence joins TRBV29-1 and TRBJ2-3; 8 nucleotides match TRBD1. The V segment lost 6 bases and the J segment 4 bases; nucleotides outside the gene matches: 0. The CDR3 sequence is 11 residues long. Germline V gene data show CDR1 as SQVTM and CDR2 as ANQGSEA. This CDR3 reads CSVQGADTQYF. CDR3 in DNA: TGCAGCGTACAGGGGGCAGATACGCAGTATTTT.